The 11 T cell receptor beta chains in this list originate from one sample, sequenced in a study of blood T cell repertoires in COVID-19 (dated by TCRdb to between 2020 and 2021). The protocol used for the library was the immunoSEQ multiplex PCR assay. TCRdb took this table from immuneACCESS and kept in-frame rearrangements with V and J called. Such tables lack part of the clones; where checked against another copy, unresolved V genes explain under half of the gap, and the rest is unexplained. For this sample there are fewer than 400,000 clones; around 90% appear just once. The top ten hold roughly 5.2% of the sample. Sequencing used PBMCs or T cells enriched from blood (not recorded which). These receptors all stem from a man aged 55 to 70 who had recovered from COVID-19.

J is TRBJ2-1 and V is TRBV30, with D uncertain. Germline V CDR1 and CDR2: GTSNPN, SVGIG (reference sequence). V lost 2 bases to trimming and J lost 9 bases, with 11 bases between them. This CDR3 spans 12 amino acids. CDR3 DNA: TGTGCCTGGAGTCCTGGAGCTGGTGAGCAGTTCTTC. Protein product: CAWSPGAGEQFF. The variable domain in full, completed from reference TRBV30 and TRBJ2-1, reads SQTIHQWPATLVQPVGSPLSLECTVEGTSNPNLYWYRQAAGRGLQLLFYSVGIGQISSEVPQNLSASRPQDRQFILSSKKLLLSDSGFYLCAWSPGAGEQFFGPGTRLTVL.

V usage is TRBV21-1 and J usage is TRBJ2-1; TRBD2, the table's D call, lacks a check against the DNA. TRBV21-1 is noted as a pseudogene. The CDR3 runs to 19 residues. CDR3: CASSKKEKSGRASNNEQFF. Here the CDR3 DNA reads TGTGCCAGCAGCAAAAAAGAAAAAAGCGGGAGGGCCTCTAACAATGAGCAGTTCTTC.

Here the CDR3 reads CASSRTGTRMGGETQYF. CDR3 sequence (DNA): TGTGCCAGCAGTCGGACAGGGACACGTATGGGGGGGGAGACCCAGTACTTC. The rearrangement joins TRBV6-2 or TRBV6-3 to TRBJ2-5; D may be TRBD1 (8 bases). The ends were cut back, 5 bases at V and 5 bases at J, with 24 bases in the middle. CDR1 is MNHEY, CDR2 SVGEGT, per germline. CDR3 length: 17 amino acids.

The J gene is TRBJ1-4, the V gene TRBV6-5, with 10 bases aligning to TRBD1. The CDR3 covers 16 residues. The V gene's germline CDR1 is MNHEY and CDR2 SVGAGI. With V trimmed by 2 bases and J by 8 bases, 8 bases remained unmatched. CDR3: CASSYIRTGGGEKLFF. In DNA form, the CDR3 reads TGTGCCAGCAGTTACATTCGGACAGGGGGGGGAGAAAAACTGTTTTTT.

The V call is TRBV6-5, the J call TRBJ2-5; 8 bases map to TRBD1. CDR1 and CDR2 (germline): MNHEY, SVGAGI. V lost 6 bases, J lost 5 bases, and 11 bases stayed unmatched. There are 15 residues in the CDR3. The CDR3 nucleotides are TGTGCCAGCAGAGGCCAGGGGGCCGGGGAGGAGACCCAGTACTTC. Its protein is CASRGQGAGEETQYF.

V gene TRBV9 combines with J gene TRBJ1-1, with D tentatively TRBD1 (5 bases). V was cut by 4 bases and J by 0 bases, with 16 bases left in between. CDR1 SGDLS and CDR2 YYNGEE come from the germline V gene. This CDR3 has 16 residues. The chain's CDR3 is CASSTQRGSVNTEAFF. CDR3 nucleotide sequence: TGTGCCAGCAGCACCCAGCGGGGGTCAGTGAACACTGAAGCTTTCTTT.

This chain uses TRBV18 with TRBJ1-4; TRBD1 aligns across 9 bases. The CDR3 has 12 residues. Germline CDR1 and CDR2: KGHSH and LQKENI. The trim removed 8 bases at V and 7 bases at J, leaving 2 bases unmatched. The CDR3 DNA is TGTGCCAGCGGACAGGGGACTGAAAAACTGTTTTTT. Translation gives CASGQGTEKLFF.

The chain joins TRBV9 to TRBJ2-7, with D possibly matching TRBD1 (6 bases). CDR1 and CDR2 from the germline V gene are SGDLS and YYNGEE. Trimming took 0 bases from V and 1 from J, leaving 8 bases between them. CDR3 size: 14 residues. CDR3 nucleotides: TGTGCCAGCAGCGTAGAGGACAGATCCTACGAGCAGTACTTC. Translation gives CASSVEDRSYEQYF.

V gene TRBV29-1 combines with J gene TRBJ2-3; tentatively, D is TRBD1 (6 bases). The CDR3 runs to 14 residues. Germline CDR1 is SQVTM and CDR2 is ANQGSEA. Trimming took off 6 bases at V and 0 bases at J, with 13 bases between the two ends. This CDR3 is CSVERTASTDTQYF. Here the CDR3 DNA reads TGCAGCGTGGAAAGGACAGCTAGCACAGATACGCAGTATTTT.

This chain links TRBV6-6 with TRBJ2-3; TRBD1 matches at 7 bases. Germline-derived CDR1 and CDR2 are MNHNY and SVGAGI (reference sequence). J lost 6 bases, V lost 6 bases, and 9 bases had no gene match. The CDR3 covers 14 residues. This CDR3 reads CASRAQGSTDTQYF. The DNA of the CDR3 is TGTGCCAGCAGAGCACAGGGGTCAACGGATACGCAGTATTTT.

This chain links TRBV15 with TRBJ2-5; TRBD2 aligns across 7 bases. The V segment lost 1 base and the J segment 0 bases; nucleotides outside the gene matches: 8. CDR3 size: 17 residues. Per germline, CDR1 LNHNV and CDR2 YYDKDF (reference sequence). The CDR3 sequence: CATSRGGGLPYQETQYF. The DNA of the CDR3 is TGTGCCACCAGCAGAGGTGGGGGACTACCGTACCAAGAGACCCAGTACTTC.